Sequencing of this T cell receptor (beta chain) was carried out in a study of T cell responses to AZD1222 COVID-19 vaccine. Study conclusions and caveats: Females made up more of the donors, who were largely white British, and clonal diversity may have come out too low. Spike-specific TCR breadth and depth were elevated following two AZD1222 doses. AZD1222 recipients seropositive at baseline numbered only 5 to 7.

Per germline, CDR1 MDHEN and CDR2 SYDVKM. The CDR3 consists of 12 residues. V shed 7 bases and J shed 6 bases, with 10 bases lying between them. On this clone: The antigen is not known.

Produced via immunoSEQ multiplex PCR; TCRdb's table is partial and in-frame only. This sample carries about 130,000 clones, 88% of them seen once, and the ten largest clones take 7.6%. The sample consisted of peripheral blood, taken on day 0 of AZD1222 vaccination. This receptor was identified in an adult in good health. This sequence joins TRBV28 and TRBJ1-5; D is unresolved. CDR3 DNA: TGTGCCAGCACCCCTATGAGTCAGCCCCAGCATTTT. Translated, it gives CASTPMSQPQHF.